These T cell receptor beta chains were read from a single sample in a study of shared clonotypes between healthy human individuals. Only in-frame clones appear in the TCRdb table, and some are missing; sequencing was by immunoSEQ multiplex PCR. Of over 2 million clones listed, around 90% are singletons. Sequenced material: naive CD4+ T cells from PBMCs. The receptors here all came from a man between 18 and 35 years old in good health. Some clones in this sample may be carry-over from other donors' samples. The CDR3 runs from the conserved cysteine through the conserved F or W. The D gene is left open where the match is weak. The size entry is marked missing in some rows and otherwise reads once, few, many or a size class.

v_gene	abundance	d_gene	j_gene	CDR3nt	CDR3aa
TRBV4-1	-	-	TRBJ2-3	TGCGCCAGCAGCCGGGGGGATAAGTACACAGATACGCAGTATTTT	CASSRGDKYTDTQYF
TRBV2	-	-	TRBJ2-1	TGTGCCAGCAGGGGTGGGGGCAATGAGCAGTTCTTC	CASRGGGNEQFF
TRBV29-1	-	TRBD1	TRBJ2-1	TGCAGCGTACAACAGGGGAGCTCCTACAATGAGCAGTTCTTC	CSVQQGSSYNEQFF
TRBV18	-	-	TRBJ1-1	TGTGCCAGCTCACCGGCCAATGGGGCAGGTCTGAACACTGAAGCTTTCTTT	CASSPANGAGLNTEAFF
TRBV30	once	TRBD2	TRBJ2-7	TGTGCCTGGAGTTGGTCTAGCGGGCCCTACGAGCAGTACTTC	CAWSWSSGPYEQYF
TRBV28	once	TRBD1	TRBJ1-3	TGTGCCAGCAGTTTAAACAGGGGAGGAAACACCATATATTTT	CASSLNRGGNTIYF
TRBV28	once	TRBD1	TRBJ1-2	TGTGCCAGCAGTTTTGAGGGGGCGCGCGGCTACACCTTC	CASSFEGARGYTF
TRBV5-1	-	TRBD1	TRBJ1-4	TGCGCCAGCAGCACACAGGGGGCTAATGAAAAACTGTTTTTT	CASSTQGANEKLFF
TRBV28	once	-	TRBJ2-7	TGTGCCAGCAGTCCCGGGTCATCCTACGAGCAGTACTTC	CASSPGSSYEQYF
TRBV6-1	-	TRBD2	TRBJ2-7	TGTGCCACCGACCAGCGGGACTACGAGCAGTACTTC	CATDQRDYEQYF
TRBV20-1	few	-	TRBJ1-1	TGCAGTGCTAGGGGACATTTTGAAGCTTTCTTT	CSARGHFEAFF
TRBV15	-	TRBD1	TRBJ2-2	TGTGCCACCGGGGCGGGTGGGGGACAGGACACCGGGGAGCTGTTTTTT	CATGAGGGQDTGELFF
TRBV18	-	TRBD2	TRBJ2-1	TGTGCCAGCTCACCACCGGGACTAGAATCGGATGAGCAGTTCTTC	CASSPPGLESDEQFF
TRBV7-9	-	-	TRBJ1-6	TGTGCCAGCAGTTTGCAGGTCGTCAATTCACCCCTCCACTTT	CASSLQVVNSPLHF
TRBV6-1	-	-	TRBJ1-1	TGTGCCAGCAGTCCTGGGGGGAGGGTGAACACTGAAGCTTTCTTT	CASSPGGRVNTEAFF
TRBV28	-	-	TRBJ2-7	TGTGCCAGCAGTGATCCCAGACGGGACGGTACCTACGAGCAGTACTTC	CASSDPRRDGTYEQYF
TRBV6-5	-	-	TRBJ1-2	TGTGCCAGCAGTACGCGGACAGCAGCATATGGCTACACCTTC	CASSTRTAAYGYTF
TRBV5-1	-	TRBD2	TRBJ2-5	TGCGCCAGCAGCTTGACTAGCGGAGCCAAAGAGACCCAGTACTTC	CASSLTSGAKETQYF
TRBV25-1	-	TRBD2	TRBJ2-1	TGTGCCAGCAGATCAACCCGGGGGGGGGCCGACAATGAGCAGTTCTTC	CASRSTRGGADNEQFF
TRBV5-1	-	-	TRBJ1-4	TGCGCCAGCAGCTTGGCTCTTAATGAAAAACTGTTTTTT	CASSLALNEKLFF
TRBV7-8	-	TRBD1	TRBJ2-7	TGTGCCAGTGGGACCGGGACAGGTAGCTCCTACGAGCAGTACTTC	CASGTGTGSSYEQYF
TRBV11-3	-	-	TRBJ2-3	TGTGCCAGCAGCTCAACCCTACGCGGGGGCACAGATACGCAGTATTTT	CASSSTLRGGTDTQYF
TRBV9	-	-	TRBJ2-3	TGTGCCAGCAGCGTATTAAGCGGGCCCCCACATGATACGCAGTATTTT	CASSVLSGPPHDTQYF
TRBV14	-	TRBD2	TRBJ2-1	TGTGCCAGCAGCCACCGGACTAGCGGGAGTGAGGATGAGCAGTTCTTC	CASSHRTSGSEDEQFF
TRBV7-9	-	-	TRBJ2-2	TGTGCCAGCAGCGTCCCCGACAGAAACACCGGGGAGCTGTTTTTT	CASSVPDRNTGELFF
TRBV5-1	-	TRBD2	TRBJ2-1	TGCGCCAGCAGCTTGGCCCCGACTGCAAGCGGGAGCTCCTACAATGAGCAGTTCTTC	CASSLAPTASGSSYNEQFF
TRBV7-3	-	TRBD2	TRBJ2-1	TGTGCCAGCAGCGTAAGACTAGCGGCCACCACCCATGAGCAGTTCTTC	CASSVRLAATTHEQFF